This passage covers 25 T cell receptor beta chains from one sample sequenced in a study of T-cell reconstitution after alpha-beta-depleted transplantation in children (dated by TCRdb to about 2016). According to the study, the label for this sample's treatment or condition signals: allogeneic hematopoietic cell transplantation with graft depleted of TCRalphabeta T cells and CD19 B cells. The receptor library was made with PCR. Sequenced on an Illumina HiSeq 2500. TCR libraries were prepared with molecular barcoding, using unique molecular identifiers to normalize TCRbeta repertoire quantification. The public reads were reanalyzed by TCRdb: fastp trimming at Q25, MiXCR alignment, in-frame beta chains only. Identical CDR3 protein sequences are pooled into one entry, listed with their most common genes and DNA. This sample is represented by 200,000 to 250,000 distinct CDR3 sequences; 8.2% of them were singletons. The top ten constitute approximately 6% of the sample.

Sequences were derived from PBMCs, mostly from graft donor cells, sampled 180 days after TCRalphabeta/CD19-depleted stem cell transplant. All receptors come from a male patient aged 10-17 years who had a stem cell transplant for acute lymphoblastic leukemia, so the T cells may come from the graft donor.

This clonotype came up many times. The V call is TRBV29-1, the J call TRBJ2-5, with D perhaps TRBD2 (5 bases). The CDR3 spans 10 residues. Germline V gene sequence: CDR1 SQVTM, CDR2 ANQGSEA. The germline V and J ends were trimmed by 4 bases and 7 bases, with 7 bases remaining between them. The CDR3, as DNA: TGCAGCGTTGCCGGGGTGACCCAGTACTTC. Translating gives CSVAGVTQYF.

This clonotype showed up many times. J is TRBJ1-6 and V is TRBV28; possibly TRBD1 for D (6 bases). Trimming shortened V by 4 bases and J by 7 bases, and 14 bases separated the two germline ends. CDR3 length: 15 residues. Germline loops: CDR1 MDHEN, CDR2 SYDVKM. The CDR3 nucleotides are TGTGCCAGCAGTTCACCCGGCAGGGGCAATTCACCCCTCCACTTT. This encodes CASSSPGRGNSPLHF.

In this sample, this clonotype turned up many times. This rearrangement joins TRBV12-3 or TRBV12-4 to TRBJ1-5; 7 bases are shared with TRBD1. CDR3 length: 14 amino acids. V dropped 5 bases and J dropped 2; count of bases not matched to a gene: 3. The CDR3 DNA sequence: TGTGCCAGCAGTCTTACAGGGGGCAATCAGCCCCAGCATTTT. Residues: CASSLTGGNQPQHF.

The sample holds many counts of this clonotype. J is TRBJ2-3 and V is TRBV2; 8 nucleotides agree with TRBD2. This CDR3 has 16 amino acids. Germline V gene data show CDR1 as SNHLY and CDR2 as FYNNEI. V was pared by 7 bases and J by 0 bases, with 9 bases of the junction left unmatched. For the CDR3, the DNA is TGTGCCAGCATCGAAAGGGGCGGGGGGAGCACAGATACGCAGTATTTT. Translated, it gives CASIERGGGSTDTQYF.

This clonotype was detected many times. J is TRBJ2-3 and V is TRBV27, with D uncertain. The germline CDR1 and CDR2 sequences are MNHEY and SMNVEV (reference sequence). V gave up 6 bases and J gave up 4 bases, with 2 bases separating them. The CDR3 contains 10 residues. In DNA form, the CDR3 reads TGTGCCAGCAGGGCAGATACGCAGTATTTT. It encodes CASRADTQYF.

This clonotype was counted many times. This chain uses TRBV5-6 with TRBJ1-1, with TRBD1 as a possible D gene (6 bases). The V gene lost 6 bases and the J gene lost 1 base, with 16 bases spanning the gap. This CDR3 has 15 residues. Germline values: CDR1 SGHDT, CDR2 YYEEEE. Here the CDR3 DNA reads TGTGCCAGCACCCCCGGGGGCAGGGCGAACACTGAAGCTTTCTTT. Amino acid sequence: CASTPGGRANTEAFF.

Details on this clonotype: A read error may be the cause here, since a much bigger clone is one base away. The chain combines TRBV20-1 with TRBJ2-1, with a tentative D call TRBD2 (6 bases). CDR1 and CDR2 from the germline V gene are DFQATT and SNEGSKA (reference sequence). Trimming left V 6 bases short and J 4 bases short, with 13 bases between. The CDR3 covers 13 residues. CDR3 nucleotides: TGCAGTGCCTCTACCCGGGGGTACAATGAGCAGTTCTTC. Translating it yields CSASTRGYNEQFF.

To note about this clonotype: This may arise from a read error, as a much more abundant clone is one base away. V usage is TRBV19 and J usage is TRBJ2-7; D may be TRBD2 (6 bases). CDR3 size: 18 residues. CDR1 LNHDA and CDR2 SQIVND come from the germline V gene (reference sequence). Trimming left V 1 base short and J 6 bases short, with 25 bases between. The CDR3, as DNA: TGTGCCAGTAGTATAGGCCCCCTACGCGGGACGAGGACCTCCGAGCAGTACTTC. It is translated as CASSIGPLRGTRTSEQYF.

This clonotype was seen at least ten times. This chain joins TRBV10-3 and TRBJ1-2; the D gene is possibly TRBD1 (5 bases). Germline V gene lookup returns CDR1 ENHRY and CDR2 SYGVKD. This CDR3 region has 15 residues. The V end lost 2 bases, the J end lost 6 bases, and 16 bases lay between the germline ends. CDR3 DNA sequence: TGTGCCATCAGTGAGGTGAGGGGCGTTGGAAATGGCTACACCTTC. Amino acids: CAISEVRGVGNGYTF.

Here the CDR3 DNA reads TGTGCCAGCTCACCAAGGGGTGAGACAGGTCAAAGCTACACCTTC. Protein: CASSPRGETGQSYTF. The rearrangement links TRBV18 to TRBJ1-2, with D possibly matching TRBD1 (6 bases). CDR3 size: 15 residues. V dropped 2 bases and J dropped 9 bases, with 19 bases sitting between them. Germline V gene data show CDR1 as KGHSH and CDR2 as LQKENI.

Ten or more counts support this clonotype. The V gene is TRBV5-1, the J gene TRBJ2-3; unclear D gene. V lost 4 bases and J 1 base, leaving 4 bases between the germline ends. Germline values: CDR1 SGHRS, CDR2 YFSETQ. This CDR3 comprises 12 residues. CDR3 amino acids: CASSIRTDTQYF. CDR3 DNA sequence: TGCGCCAGCAGCATCCGCACAGATACGCAGTATTTT.

This clonotype was detected many times. This chain links TRBV4-2 with TRBJ1-1; possibly TRBD1 for D (6 bases). Trimming took 3 bases from V and 0 from J, leaving 17 bases between them. The CDR3 is 17 amino acids. Per the germline V gene, CDR1 is LGHNA and CDR2 is YNFKEQ. The CDR3 is CASSHGGTPRVNTEAFF. The CDR3 nucleotides are TGTGCCAGCAGCCACGGGGGGACACCCAGGGTGAACACTGAAGCTTTCTTT.

At least ten counts were recorded for this clonotype. This chain joins TRBV15 and TRBJ1-5; 7 bases are shared with TRBD1. The J segment lost 4 bases and the V segment lost 1 base, leaving 7 bases of the junction unmatched. Germline V gene sequence: CDR1 LNHNV, CDR2 YYDKDF (reference sequence). The CDR3 sequence is 16 residues long. The CDR3 DNA sequence: TGTGCCACCAGCAGAGGGGGGCCAGGGGGTAATCAGCCCCAGCATTTT. It is translated as CATSRGGPGGNQPQHF.

About this clonotype itself: A read error is possible here, since a much larger clone lies one base away. This sequence joins TRBV5-1 and TRBJ1-2; no reliable D call. Germline CDR1 and CDR2: SGHRS and YFSETQ. V lost 4 bases and J 13 bases, leaving 17 bases between the germline ends. This CDR3 has 12 amino acids. The CDR3 nucleotides are TGCGCCAGCAGCCCCGACTGGGAGTGGACCACCTTC. Translation: CASSPDWEWTTF.

The sample holds many counts of this clonotype. This rearrangement joins TRBV6-5 to TRBJ2-5; D is ambiguous. Germline CDR1 is MNHEY and CDR2 is SVGAGI. The V end was cut by 8 bases, the J end by 6 bases, with 10 bases between. This CDR3 is 11 amino acids long. CDR3 bases: TGTGCCAGCGGTGCAGGAAAGACCCAGTACTTC. Translating it yields CASGAGKTQYF.

This clonotype has ten or more counts. The chain couples TRBV6-1 to TRBJ2-4, with a possible D match to TRBD1 (5 bases). The CDR3 is 15 amino acids. CDR1 is MNHNS and CDR2 is SASEGT in the germline V gene. The V and J ends lost 7 bases and 1 base respectively, with 14 bases between them. CDR3 residues: CASTAAGNAKNIQYF. In nucleotides, the CDR3 is TGTGCCAGCACTGCGGCAGGGAATGCCAAAAACATTCAGTACTTC.

As concerns this clonotype: Mismatch with germline at one junction end may stem from a read error. The chain employs TRBV7-3 and TRBJ2-3; no clear D. Per germline, CDR1 SGHTA and CDR2 FQGTGA. The CDR3 runs 12 residues. The CDR3 is CARSSSGDTQYF. The CDR3, as DNA: TGTGCCCGCAGCTCCTCGGGAGATACGCAGTATTTT.

This clonotype was counted many times. The rearrangement uses TRBV4-1 and TRBJ2-7; 8 positions agree with TRBD2. V trimming: 1 base; J trimming: 5 bases; junction bases outside the gene matches: 4. The CDR3 is 14 residues long. Germline CDR1 is MGHRA and CDR2 is YSYEKL. The CDR3 nucleotides are TGCGCCAGCAGCCAAGTGGGGACTAGGAACGAGCAGTACTTC. Its protein product is CASSQVGTRNEQYF.

With respect to this clonotype: With a much larger clone just one base away, this may be a read error. The V call is TRBV5-1, the J call TRBJ2-7; D possibly corresponds to TRBD2 (6 bases). The CDR3 has 14 residues. Looked up from germline, CDR1 is SGHRS and CDR2 is YFSETQ. CDR3 in DNA: TGCGCCAGCAGCGCGGGTAGCGGCTCCTACGAGCGGTACTTC. Translating it yields CASSAGSGSYERYF.

This clonotype was recorded many times. One junction end does not reproduce the germline sequence, and a read error may be involved. V is TRBV29-1 and J is TRBJ2-1; no definite D call. The germline V gene encodes CDR1 SQVTM and CDR2 ANQGSEA. The CDR3 loop spans 13 amino acids. The CDR3 reads CSVESASHNEQFF. CDR3 DNA: TGCAGCGTTGAAAGCGCCTCCCACAATGAGCAGTTCTTC.

This clonotype was observed many times. The junction departs from the called germline gene at one end, perhaps through a read error. V and J are TRBV7-7 and TRBJ1-4, with D possibly being TRBD1 (5 bases). The germline V gene has CDR1 SSHAT and CDR2 FNYEAQ (reference sequence). The CDR3 is 14 amino acids. The CDR3 protein is CASSPGGSNEKLFF. CDR3 DNA sequence: TGTGCTAGCAGCCCGGGGGGGTCGAATGAAAAACTGTTTTTT.

Many counts were recorded for this clonotype. The chain is built from TRBV6-2 or TRBV6-3 and TRBJ2-7; no firm D call. V lost 6 bases and J 4 bases, leaving 7 bases between the germline ends. The CDR3 consists of 11 residues. Germline CDR1 MNHEY, CDR2 SVGEGT. The CDR3 DNA sequence: TGTGCCAGCAGAACCTTTTACGAGCAGTACTTC. As protein: CASRTFYEQYF.

The sample holds many counts of this clonotype. This chain uses TRBV4-1 with TRBJ1-6; D might be TRBD1 (6 bases). Germline V gene sequence: CDR1 MGHRA, CDR2 YSYEKL. CDR3 length equals 15 residues. The V gene lost 0 bases and the J gene lost 5 bases, with 8 bases spanning the gap. The chain's CDR3 is CASSQEGHDNSPLHF. CDR3 sequence (DNA): TGCGCCAGCAGCCAAGAGGGACACGATAATTCACCCCTCCACTTT.

On this clonotype: One base away lies a much larger clone, so this may be a sequencing read error. The rearrangement joins TRBV20-1 to TRBJ2-3; the D gene is possibly TRBD2 (5 bases). CDR3 length: 15 residues. The germline gives CDR1 DFQATT, CDR2 SNEGSKA (reference sequence). V was pared by 5 bases and J by 6 bases, with 21 bases between. CDR3 region: CSAVHYQLGSDTQYF. In DNA, the CDR3 is TGCAGTGCTGTCCACTATCAACTAGGGTCGGATACGCAGTATTTT.

This clonotype has at least ten counts. The chain's CDR3 is CASSPSRPEAGELFF. The DNA for the CDR3 is TGTGCCAGCTCACCAAGCCGCCCGGAGGCCGGGGAGCTGTTTTTT. The chain joins TRBV18 to TRBJ2-2; D possibly corresponds to TRBD2 (5 bases). This CDR3 region has 15 residues. V was shortened by 2 bases and J by 6 bases, with 13 bases between the two germline ends. Germline V gene lookup returns CDR1 KGHSH and CDR2 LQKENI.